Given below is one T cell receptor beta chain in context. The antigen is not known. The data originate from a study of blood T cells in healthy people across ages. Findings of the study overall: Older individuals had lower TCR beta diversity per million T cells (the decline was roughly linear).

Through a sample-barcoded 5' primer and a J-beta primer mix, a second PCR was run for roughly 6 to 11 cycles. TCRdb reprocessed the 5' RACE reads via MiXCR and lists one record per CDR3 protein. The sample yields 950,000 to 1,200,000 distinct CDR3 sequences, roughly two fifths seen once. This CDR3 contains 16 residues. V shed 0 bases and J shed 4 bases, with 15 bases lying between them. Germline CDR1 is MGHRA and CDR2 is YSYEKL. This chain connects TRBV4-1 to TRBJ1-1; weak D call: TRBD1 (5 bases). This receptor was identified in a man aged 18 to 29 in good health. The source material was blood. This CDR3 reads CASSQDFGASFTEAFF. The CDR3 DNA sequence: TGCGCCAGCAGCCAAGATTTTGGGGCATCCTTCACTGAAGCTTTCTTT.